This record looks at one T cell receptor beta chain sequence and its context. This clonotype was counted between two and nine times. It has no known antigen specificity. Base qualities are not recorded, but no much larger clone differs from it by a single base. For CDR1 and CDR2, the germline V gene (reference sequence) lists LNHDA and SQIVND. The junction shows trimming of 6 bases on V and 0 bases on J, plus 15 bases between the germline ends. Including cysteine and phenylalanine, the CDR3 has 16 amino acids. Only the CDR3 part of the read is kept: 48 bases, read in frame from the first base. Sequencing used an Illumina HiSeq 1500. In-frame beta chains were kept once TCRdb had trimmed the public reads at Q25 with fastp and called clones with MiXCR. Each entry merges the rows of one CDR3 protein and shows their most common DNA and genes. The sample table shows under 350,000 distinct CDR3 sequences, and roughly 9.5% are seen once. The ten largest clones take up 3.5% to 4.5% of the sample.

The sample is drawn from a study of T cell repertoires in cytomegalovirus infection (dated by TCRdb to between 2019 and 2020). Broadly, across the study: Donor HLA type was relevant to the analysis, as public TCR beta signatures indicated carriage of CMV infection together with the matching HLA type. Findings and caveats that apply to the study as a whole: In both this cohort and an independent roughly 330-donor cohort, the cumulative frequency of public TCR beta family members distinguished carriers of CMV infection plus the relevant HLA type. The ex vivo response was dominated by HLA-C-restricted CMV-specific TCR beta clonotypes, and the single most frequent clonotype in two of eight donors was supplied by these HLA-C-restricted clonotypes.

This sequence originates from a human donor in good health (CMV status not recorded). Some clones in this sample may be carry-over from other donors' samples. Here the chain combines TRBV19 and TRBJ1-5; the D gene is perhaps TRBD1, on 6 matching bases. The sequencing input was PBMCs. The CDR3 region has the sequence CASRVGGADSNQPQHF. DNA sequence: TGTGCCAGTAGGGTAGGGGGGGCCGATAGCAATCAGCCCCAGCATTTT.